This T cell receptor beta chain comes out of a study of immune evolution from preneoplasia to lung adenocarcinoma. Findings and caveats of the study: Later-stage lesions appeared to have more T cells, more diversity, less clonality. Top clone share appeared to fall from AAH through AIS, MIA, adenocarcinoma.

In germline, CDR1 is MDHEN, CDR2 SYDVKM. The CDR3 sequence is 15 residues long. The J segment lost 5 bases and the V segment lost 6 bases, leaving 6 bases of the junction unmatched. Profiled with immunoSEQ multiplex PCR; TCRdb holds only in-frame clones, not every one. The top ten clones hold around 4.5% of a sample with fewer than 50,000 clones, roughly 80% of them seen once. H&E slides confirmed each diagnosis, reviewed by two pathologists independently. Points on this clone: As yet, its antigen is unknown.

This receptor was obtained from a person aged 55 to 70 with lung adenocarcinoma. The rearrangement uses TRBV28 and TRBJ2-1; TRBD1 agrees at 11 bases. The specimen was FFPE invasive lung adenocarcinoma tissue. In DNA form, the CDR3 reads TGTGCCAGCAGCGAGCCGGGACAGGGGGACAATGAGCAGTTCTTC. Translation gives CASSEPGQGDNEQFF.